This T cell receptor (beta chain) was documented in a study of T-cell memory formation after mild COVID-19. Findings and caveats of the study: Among clones peaking at day 37 in the second wave, SARS-CoV-2 specificity remained unconfirmed. Memory from before infection featured some responding clones, which suggests cross-reactive memory joined. CD4+ clones that contracted lay mainly in CM and EM; CD8+ ones lay in EMRA. Clones shrinking from day 15 to 85 showed even CD4/CD8 mixes; later expanders tilted CD4+.

The CDR3 consists of 16 residues. V was trimmed by 0 bases and J by 5 bases, leaving 17 bases between them. CDR1 MNHEY and CDR2 SVGEGT come from the germline V gene. TCRdb re-called the 5' RACE reads with MiXCR, one entry per CDR3 protein. Of about 310,000 distinct CDR3 sequences listed, about a sixth are singletons. A note on this clonotype: The antigen is not known. Since the CDR3 does not end with the conserved phenylalanine or tryptophan, this likely comes from a read error.

The sample consisted of PBMCs or a T cell subset sorted from them (not recorded which). The chain recombines TRBV6-2 or TRBV6-3 with TRBJ2-7, with D possibly matching TRBD2 (6 bases). The TCR was taken from a man aged 18 to 30 who had mild COVID-19 (a few samples of this study predate the infection). Cell type and time point are not known. DNA for the CDR3: TGTGCCAGCAGTTACTCGCCGGGACGGGGGACCCACGAGCAGTACTTA. Protein product: CASSYSPGRGTHEQYL.